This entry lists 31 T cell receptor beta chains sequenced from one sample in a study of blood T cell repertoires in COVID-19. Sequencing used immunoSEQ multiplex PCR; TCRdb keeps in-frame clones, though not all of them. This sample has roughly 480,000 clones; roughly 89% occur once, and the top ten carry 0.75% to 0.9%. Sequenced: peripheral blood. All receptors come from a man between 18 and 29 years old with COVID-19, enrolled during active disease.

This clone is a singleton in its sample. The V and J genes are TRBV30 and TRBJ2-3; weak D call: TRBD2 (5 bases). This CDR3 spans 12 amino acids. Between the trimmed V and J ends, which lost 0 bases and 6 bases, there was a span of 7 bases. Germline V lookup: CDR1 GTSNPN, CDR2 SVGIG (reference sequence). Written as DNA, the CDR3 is TGTGCCTGGAGTGTATCGGGGGATACGCAGTATTTT. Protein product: CAWSVSGDTQYF. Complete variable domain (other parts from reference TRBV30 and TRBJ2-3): SQTIHQWPATLVQPVGSPLSLECTVEGTSNPNLYWYRQAAGRGLQLLFYSVGIGQISSEVPQNLSASRPQDRQFILSSKKLLLSDSGFYLCAWSVSGDTQYFGPGTRLTVL.

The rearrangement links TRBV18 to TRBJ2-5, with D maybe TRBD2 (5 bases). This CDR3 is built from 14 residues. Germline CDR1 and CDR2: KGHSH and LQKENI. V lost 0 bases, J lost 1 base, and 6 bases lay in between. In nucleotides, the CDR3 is TGTGCCAGCTCACCACCTCGGGGCCAAGAGACCCAGTACTTC. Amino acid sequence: CASSPPRGQETQYF.

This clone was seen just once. The CDR3 sequence: CASSLVATDTQYF. CDR3 nucleotide sequence: TGTGCCAGCAGTTTAGTCGCGACAGATACGCAGTATTTT. The rearrangement uses TRBV12-3 or TRBV12-4 and TRBJ2-3; D unclear. V lost 1 base to trimming and J lost 3 bases, with 5 bases between them. The CDR3 totals 13 residues.

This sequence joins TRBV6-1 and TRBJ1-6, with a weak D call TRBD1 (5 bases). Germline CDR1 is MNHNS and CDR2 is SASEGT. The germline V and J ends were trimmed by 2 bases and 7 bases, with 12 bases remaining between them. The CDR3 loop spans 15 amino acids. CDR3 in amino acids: CASSEPRGVNSPLHF. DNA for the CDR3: TGTGCCAGCAGTGAACCTCGGGGGGTAAATTCACCCCTCCACTTT.

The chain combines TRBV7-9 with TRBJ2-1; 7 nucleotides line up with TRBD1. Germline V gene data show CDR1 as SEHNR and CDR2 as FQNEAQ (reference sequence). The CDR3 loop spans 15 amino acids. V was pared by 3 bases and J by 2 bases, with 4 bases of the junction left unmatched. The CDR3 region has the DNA TGTGCCAGCAGCTTCCGGGACAGTACCTACAATGAGCAGTTCTTC. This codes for CASSFRDSTYNEQFF.

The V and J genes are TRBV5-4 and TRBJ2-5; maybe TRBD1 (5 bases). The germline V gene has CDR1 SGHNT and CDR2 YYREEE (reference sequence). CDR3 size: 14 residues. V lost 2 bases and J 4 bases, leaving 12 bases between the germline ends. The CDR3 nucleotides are TGTGCCAGCAGCTTTGCAGGGCCGGCAGAGACCCAGTACTTC. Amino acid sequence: CASSFAGPAETQYF.

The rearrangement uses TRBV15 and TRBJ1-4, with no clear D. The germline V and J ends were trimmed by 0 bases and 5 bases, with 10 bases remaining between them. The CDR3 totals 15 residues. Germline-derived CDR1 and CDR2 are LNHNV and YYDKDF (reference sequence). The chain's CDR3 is CATSRDRQENEKLFF. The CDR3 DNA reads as TGTGCCACCAGCAGAGATCGGCAGGAAAATGAAAAACTGTTTTTT.

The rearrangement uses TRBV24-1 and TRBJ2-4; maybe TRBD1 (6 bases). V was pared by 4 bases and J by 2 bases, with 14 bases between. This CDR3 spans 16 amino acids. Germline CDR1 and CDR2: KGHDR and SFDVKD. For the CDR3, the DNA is TGTGCCACCAGTGAGATGGGGGCTCGGACCAAAAACATTCAGTACTTC. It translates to CATSEMGARTKNIQYF.

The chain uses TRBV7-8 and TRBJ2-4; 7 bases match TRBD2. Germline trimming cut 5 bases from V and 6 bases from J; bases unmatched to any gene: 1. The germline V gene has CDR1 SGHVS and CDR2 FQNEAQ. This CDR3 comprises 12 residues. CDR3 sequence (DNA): TGTGCCAGCAGCCGCGGGGGAAACATTCAGTACTTC. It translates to CASSRGGNIQYF. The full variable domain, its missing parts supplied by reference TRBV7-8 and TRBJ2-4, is GAGVSQSPRYKVAKRGQDVALRCDPISGHVSLFWYQQALGQGPEFLTYFQNEAQLDKSGLPSDRFFAERPEGSVSTLKIQRTQQEDSAVYLCASSRGGNIQYFGAGTRLSVL.

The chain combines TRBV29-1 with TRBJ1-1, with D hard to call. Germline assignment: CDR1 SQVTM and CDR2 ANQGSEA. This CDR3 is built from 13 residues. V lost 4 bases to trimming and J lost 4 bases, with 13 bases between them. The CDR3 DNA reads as TGCAGCGTTGCTAGTGGATTAGGCACTGAAGCTTTCTTT. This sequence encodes CSVASGLGTEAFF.

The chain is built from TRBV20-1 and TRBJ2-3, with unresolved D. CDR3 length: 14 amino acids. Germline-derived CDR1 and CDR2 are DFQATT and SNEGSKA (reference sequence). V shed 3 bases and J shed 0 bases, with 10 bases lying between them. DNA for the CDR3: TGCAGTGCTAGTATCGCGGTTAGCACAGATACGCAGTATTTT. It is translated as CSASIAVSTDTQYF.

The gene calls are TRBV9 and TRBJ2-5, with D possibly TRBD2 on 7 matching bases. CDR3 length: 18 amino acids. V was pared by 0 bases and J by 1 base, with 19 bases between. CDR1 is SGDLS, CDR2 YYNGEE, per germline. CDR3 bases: TGTGCCAGCAGCGTAGGAGCCGTAAGCGGGACATTCCAAGAGACCCAGTACTTC. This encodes CASSVGAVSGTFQETQYF.

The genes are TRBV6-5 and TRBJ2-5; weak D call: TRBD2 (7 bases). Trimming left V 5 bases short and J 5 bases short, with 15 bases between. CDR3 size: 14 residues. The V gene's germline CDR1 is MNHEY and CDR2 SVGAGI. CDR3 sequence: CASSLGGPWETQYF. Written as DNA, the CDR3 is TGTGCCAGCAGTCTCGGGGGGCCTTGGGAGACCCAGTACTTC.

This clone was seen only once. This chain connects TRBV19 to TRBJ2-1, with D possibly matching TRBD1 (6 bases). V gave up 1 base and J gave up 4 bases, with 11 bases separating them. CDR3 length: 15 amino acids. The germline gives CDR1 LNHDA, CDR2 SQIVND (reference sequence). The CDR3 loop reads CASSIGQGRYNEQFF. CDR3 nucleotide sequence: TGTGCCAGTAGTATAGGCCAGGGGAGATACAATGAGCAGTTCTTC.

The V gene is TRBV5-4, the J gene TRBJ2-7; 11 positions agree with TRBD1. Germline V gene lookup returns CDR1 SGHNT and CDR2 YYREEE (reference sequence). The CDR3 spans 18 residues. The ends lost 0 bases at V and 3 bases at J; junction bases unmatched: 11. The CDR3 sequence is CASSLDPPWDRGDYEQYF. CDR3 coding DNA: TGTGCCAGCAGCTTGGACCCGCCTTGGGACAGGGGGGACTACGAGCAGTACTTC.

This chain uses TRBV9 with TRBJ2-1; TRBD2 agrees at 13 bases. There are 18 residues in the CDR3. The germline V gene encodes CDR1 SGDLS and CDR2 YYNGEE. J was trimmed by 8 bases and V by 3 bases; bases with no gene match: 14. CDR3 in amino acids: CASSATTGTSGKAYEQFF. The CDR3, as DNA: TGTGCCAGCAGCGCAACCACCGGGACTAGCGGGAAGGCTTATGAGCAGTTCTTC.

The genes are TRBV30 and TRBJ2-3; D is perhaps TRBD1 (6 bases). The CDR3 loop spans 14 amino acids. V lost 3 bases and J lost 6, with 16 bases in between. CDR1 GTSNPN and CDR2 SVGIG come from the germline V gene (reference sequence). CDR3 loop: CAWSAQGWTDTQYF. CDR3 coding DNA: TGTGCCTGGAGCGCACAGGGTTGGACGGATACGCAGTATTTT.

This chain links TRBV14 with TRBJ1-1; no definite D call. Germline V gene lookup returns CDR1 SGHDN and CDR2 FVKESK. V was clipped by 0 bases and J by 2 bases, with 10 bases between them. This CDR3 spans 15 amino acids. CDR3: CASSQEWQKNTEAFF. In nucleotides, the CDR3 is TGTGCCAGCAGCCAAGAATGGCAAAAAAACACTGAAGCTTTCTTT.

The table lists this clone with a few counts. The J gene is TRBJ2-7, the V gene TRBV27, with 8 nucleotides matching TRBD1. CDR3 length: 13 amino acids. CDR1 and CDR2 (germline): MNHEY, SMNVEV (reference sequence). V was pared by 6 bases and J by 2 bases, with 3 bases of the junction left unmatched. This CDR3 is CASSWTGPYEQYF. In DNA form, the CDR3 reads TGTGCCAGCAGCTGGACAGGGCCCTACGAGCAGTACTTC.

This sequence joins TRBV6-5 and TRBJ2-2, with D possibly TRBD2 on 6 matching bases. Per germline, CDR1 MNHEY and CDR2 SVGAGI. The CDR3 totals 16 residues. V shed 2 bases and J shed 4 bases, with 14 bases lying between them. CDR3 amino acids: CASSYTVAGPTGELFF. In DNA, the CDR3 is TGTGCCAGCAGTTACACTGTCGCGGGGCCCACCGGGGAGCTGTTTTTT.

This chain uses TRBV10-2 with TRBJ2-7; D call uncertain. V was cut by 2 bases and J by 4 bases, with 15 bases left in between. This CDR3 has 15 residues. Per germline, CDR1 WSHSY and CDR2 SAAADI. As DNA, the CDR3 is TGCGCCAGCAGTGAGATGCGGATTACTCCGTACGAGCAGTACTTC. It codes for CASSEMRITPYEQYF.

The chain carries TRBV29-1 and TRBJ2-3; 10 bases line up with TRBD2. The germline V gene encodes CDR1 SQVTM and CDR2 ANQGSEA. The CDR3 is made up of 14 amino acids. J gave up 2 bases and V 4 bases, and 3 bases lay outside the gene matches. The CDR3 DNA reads TGCAGCGTTGCGACTAGCGGGCCCACAGATACGCAGTATTTT. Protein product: CSVATSGPTDTQYF.

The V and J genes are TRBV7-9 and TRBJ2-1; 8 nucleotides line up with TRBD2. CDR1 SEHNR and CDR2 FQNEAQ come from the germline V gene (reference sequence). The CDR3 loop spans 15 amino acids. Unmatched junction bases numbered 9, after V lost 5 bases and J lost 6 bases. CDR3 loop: CASSPKPTSGNEQFF. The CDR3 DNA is TGTGCCAGCAGCCCCAAGCCCACTAGCGGCAATGAGCAGTTCTTC.

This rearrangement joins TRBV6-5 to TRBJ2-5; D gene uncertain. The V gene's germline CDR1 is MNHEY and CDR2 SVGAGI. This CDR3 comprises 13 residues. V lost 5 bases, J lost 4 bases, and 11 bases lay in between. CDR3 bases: TGTGCCAGCAGTAACGGGTCCCCAGAGACCCAGTACTTC. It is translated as CASSNGSPETQYF.

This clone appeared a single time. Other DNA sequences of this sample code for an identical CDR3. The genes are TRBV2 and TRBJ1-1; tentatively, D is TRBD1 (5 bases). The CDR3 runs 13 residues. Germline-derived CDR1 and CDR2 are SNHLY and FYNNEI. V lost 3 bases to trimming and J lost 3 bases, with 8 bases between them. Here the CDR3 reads CASSDARDTEAFF. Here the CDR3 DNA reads TGTGCCAGCAGTGACGCCAGGGACACTGAAGCTTTCTTT.

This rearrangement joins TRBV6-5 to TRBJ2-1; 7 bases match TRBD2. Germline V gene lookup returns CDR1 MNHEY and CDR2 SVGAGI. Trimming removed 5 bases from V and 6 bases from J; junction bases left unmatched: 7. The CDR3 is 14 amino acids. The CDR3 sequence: CASSLPGTINEQFF. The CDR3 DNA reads TGTGCCAGCAGTCTCCCCGGGACTATCAATGAGCAGTTCTTC.

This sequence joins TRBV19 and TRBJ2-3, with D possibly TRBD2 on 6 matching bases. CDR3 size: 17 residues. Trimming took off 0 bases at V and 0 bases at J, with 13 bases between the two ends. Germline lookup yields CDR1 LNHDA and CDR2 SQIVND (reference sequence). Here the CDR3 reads CASSIEGRLVSTDTQYF. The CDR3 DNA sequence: TGTGCCAGTAGTATAGAGGGGAGACTAGTAAGCACAGATACGCAGTATTTT.

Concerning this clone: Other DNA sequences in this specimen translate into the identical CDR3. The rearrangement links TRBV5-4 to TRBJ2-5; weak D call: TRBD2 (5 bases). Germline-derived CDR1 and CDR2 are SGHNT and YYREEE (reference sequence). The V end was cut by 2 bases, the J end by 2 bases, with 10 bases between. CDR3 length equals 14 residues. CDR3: CASSLGGGQETQYF. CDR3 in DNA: TGTGCCAGCAGCTTAGGCGGAGGTCAAGAGACCCAGTACTTC. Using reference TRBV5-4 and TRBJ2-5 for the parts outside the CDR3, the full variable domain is ETGVTQSPTHLIKTRGQQVTLRCSSQSGHNTVSWYQQALGQGPQFIFQYYREEENGRGNFPPRFSGLQFPNYSSELNVNALELDDSALYLCASSLGGGQETQYFGPGTRLLVL.

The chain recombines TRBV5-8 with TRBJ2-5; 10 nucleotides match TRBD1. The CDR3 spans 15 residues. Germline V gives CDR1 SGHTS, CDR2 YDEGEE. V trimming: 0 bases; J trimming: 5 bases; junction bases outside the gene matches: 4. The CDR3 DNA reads TGTGCCAGCAGCTTGGCCGGGACAGGGGCGGAGACCCAGTACTTC. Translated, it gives CASSLAGTGAETQYF.

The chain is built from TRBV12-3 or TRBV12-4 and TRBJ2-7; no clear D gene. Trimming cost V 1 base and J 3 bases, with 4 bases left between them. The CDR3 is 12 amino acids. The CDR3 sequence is CASSLGSYEQYF. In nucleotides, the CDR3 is TGTGCCAGCAGTTTAGGTAGCTACGAGCAGTACTTC.

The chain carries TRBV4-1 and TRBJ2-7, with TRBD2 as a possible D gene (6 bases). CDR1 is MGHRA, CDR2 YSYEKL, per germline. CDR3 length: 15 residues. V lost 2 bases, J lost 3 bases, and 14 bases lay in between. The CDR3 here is CASSQFQMRDYEQYF. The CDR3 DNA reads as TGCGCCAGCAGCCAATTCCAGATGCGGGACTACGAGCAGTACTTC.